Below, 29 T cell receptor beta chains from the same sample are listed, as sequenced in a study of response to subunit inactivated influenza vaccine. TCRdb fed the RT-PCR reads into MiXCR, producing one record per CDR3 protein. The data hold 550,000 to 800,000 distinct CDR3 sequences, with around 16% observed a single time. The specimen comprised PBMCs from blood, sampled roughly 12 days after vaccination. These receptors all stem from a man between 45 and 60 years old who received an inactivated influenza vaccine.

The rearrangement joins TRBV6-1 to TRBJ2-2; D assignment may be TRBD1 or TRBD2 (6 bases each). Germline V gene sequence: CDR1 MNHNS, CDR2 SASEGT. V was clipped by 9 bases and J by 6 bases, with 14 bases between them. This CDR3 is built from 13 residues. The CDR3 sequence is CASREGGAGELFF. The CDR3 bases are TGTGCCAGTCGCGAGGGGGGCGCCGGGGAGCTGTTTTTT.

This clonotype occurred a few times. The chain recombines TRBV12-3 or TRBV12-4 with TRBJ1-1; 7 bases fit TRBD1. This CDR3 contains 14 residues. The J segment lost 1 base and the V segment lost 6 bases, leaving 5 bases of the junction unmatched. The CDR3 is CASRVGTANTEAFF. For the CDR3, the DNA is TGTGCCAGCAGGGTGGGGACAGCGAACACTGAAGCTTTCTTT.

This clonotype was observed a few times. The chain joins TRBV30 to TRBJ1-1; 10 positions match TRBD1. Germline CDR1 GTSNPN, CDR2 SVGIG (reference sequence). V lost 5 bases, J lost 4 bases, and 10 bases stayed unmatched. The CDR3 extends over 15 amino acids. The CDR3 spells CAWQGQGSGSTEAFF. The CDR3 DNA sequence: TGTGCCTGGCAGGGACAGGGGAGTGGAAGCACTGAAGCTTTCTTT.

On this clonotype: The CDR3 does not close with the conserved phenylalanine or tryptophan, likely indicating a read error. The chain employs TRBV29-1 and TRBJ2-3; the match to TRBD2 covers 14 bases. The CDR3 is made up of 15 amino acids. J was trimmed by 2 bases and V by 5 bases; bases with no gene match: 3. Germline CDR1 is SQVTM and CDR2 is ANQGSEA. The CDR3 protein is CSVLGLAGVTDTQYS. CDR3 nucleotides: TGCAGCGTTCTGGGACTAGCGGGAGTCACAGATACGCAGTATTCT.

This clonotype showed up just a few times. The V and J genes are TRBV20-1 and TRBJ1-2, with 7 bases aligning to TRBD1. Germline-derived CDR1 and CDR2 are DFQATT and SNEGSKA (reference sequence). V was pared by 3 bases and J by 4 bases, with 14 bases of the junction left unmatched. CDR3 length: 16 residues. The CDR3 DNA follows: TGCAGTGCTAGTCCGGATGAATTCGGACAGGTCTATGGCTACACCTTC. It specifies CSASPDEFGQVYGYTF.

The rearrangement uses TRBV3-1 and TRBJ2-7; D remains unclear. Trimming removed 0 bases at V and 7 bases at J, with 10 bases between. CDR3 length: 13 amino acids. The V gene's germline CDR1 is LGHDT and CDR2 YNNKEL (reference sequence). CDR3 nucleotide sequence: TGTGCCAGCAGCCAAGATCCTTCGAGAGAGCAGTACTTC. Protein: CASSQDPSREQYF.

The table lists this clonotype with a few counts. The chain joins TRBV4-3 to TRBJ2-3; 10 nucleotides match TRBD1. Germline loops: CDR1 LGHNA, CDR2 YSLEER. J lost 5 bases, V lost 5 bases, and 1 base had no gene match. The CDR3 sequence is 13 residues long. CDR3 nucleotide sequence: TGCGCCAGCAGCGGACAGGGGGGAGATACGCAGTATTTT. Its translation is CASSGQGGDTQYF.

CDR3 loop: CASRRGLAGRNEQFF. CDR3 in DNA: TGTGCCAGCAGACGGGGGCTAGCGGGCCGAAATGAGCAGTTCTTC. V and J are TRBV2 and TRBJ2-1; 8 bases align to TRBD2. The V gene end was trimmed by 6 bases and the J gene end by 7 bases; junction bases not matched to a gene: 11. This CDR3 comprises 15 residues. In germline, CDR1 is SNHLY, CDR2 FYNNEI.

This clonotype was seen more than once but under ten times. The chain joins TRBV5-5 to TRBJ1-1, with a weak D call TRBD1 (5 bases). V shed 7 bases and J shed 5 bases, with 15 bases lying between them. This CDR3 is built from 13 residues. In germline, CDR1 is SGHKS, CDR2 YYEKEE (reference sequence). CDR3 sequence reads: CASGGGAGTEAFF. CDR3 DNA: TGTGCCAGCGGCGGGGGTGCGGGAACTGAAGCTTTCTTT. Variable domain in full (rest from reference TRBV5-5 and TRBJ1-1): DAGVTQSPTHLIKTRGQQVTLRCSPISGHKSVSWYQQVLGQGPQFIFQYYEKEERGRGNFPDRFSARQFPNYSSELNVNALLLGDSALYLCASGGGAGTEAFFGQGTRLTVV.

This clonotype occurred once. The V call is TRBV4-3, the J call TRBJ2-5, with D possibly being TRBD1 (5 bases). Trimming stripped 4 bases from V and 3 bases from J, with 12 bases between. CDR3 length equals 14 residues. The V gene's germline CDR1 is LGHNA and CDR2 YSLEER. The CDR3 coding sequence is TGCGCCAGCAGCCTACAGTCCAGGGAAGAGACCCAGTACTTC. Protein product: CASSLQSREETQYF.

The chain uses TRBV10-3 and TRBJ1-2; no reliable D call. V dropped 6 bases and J dropped 2 bases, with 16 bases sitting between them. The germline V gene encodes CDR1 ENHRY and CDR2 SYGVKD. The CDR3 sequence is 15 residues long. The CDR3 nucleotides are TGTGCCATCAGCTCGGACCCTACTAGAAACTATGGCTACACCTTC. Amino acids: CAISSDPTRNYGYTF.

This clonotype was seen more than once but under ten times. The chain is built from TRBV5-1 and TRBJ2-7, with 7 nucleotides matching TRBD1. The V gene end was trimmed by 6 bases and the J gene end by 1 base; junction bases not matched to a gene: 4. The CDR3 runs 13 residues. Germline V gives CDR1 SGHRS, CDR2 YFSETQ. CDR3 loop: CASTKTGSYEQYF. For the CDR3, the DNA is TGCGCCAGCACCAAGACAGGGTCCTACGAGCAGTACTTC.

The rearrangement joins TRBV4-1 to TRBJ2-7; 9 bases agree with TRBD1. The CDR3 consists of 16 residues. Germline CDR1 is MGHRA and CDR2 is YSYEKL. V lost 4 bases to trimming and J lost 4 bases; unmatched junction nucleotides: 11. The CDR3: CASSPNPGQGGYEQYF. The DNA for the CDR3 is TGCGCCAGCAGCCCTAATCCGGGACAGGGAGGTTACGAGCAGTACTTC.

The CDR3 loop reads CASSRQGSQVYEQYF. The CDR3 DNA reads TGCGCCAGCAGCCGTCAAGGATCTCAAGTCTACGAGCAGTACTTC. The J gene is TRBJ2-7, the V gene TRBV5-1, with no clear D. The length of the CDR3 is 15 residues. Germline assignment: CDR1 SGHRS and CDR2 YFSETQ. V shed 4 bases and J shed 3 bases, with 17 bases lying between them. The whole variable domain, remainder taken from reference TRBV5-1 and TRBJ2-7, is KAGVTQTPRYLIKTRGQQVTLSCSPISGHRSVSWYQQTPGQGLQFLFEYFSETQRNKGNFPGRFSGRQFSNSRSEMNVSTLELGDSALYLCASSRQGSQVYEQYFGPGTRLTVT.

This clonotype was seen more than once but under ten times. This chain uses TRBV4-3 with TRBJ2-1; no clear D gene. Germline V gives CDR1 LGHNA, CDR2 YSLEER. Trimming shortened V by 1 base and J by 7 bases, and 11 bases separated the two germline ends. The length of the CDR3 is 14 residues. The CDR3 DNA is TGCGCCAGCAGCCAAGGTCCCTCTAGTAATGAGCAGTTCTTC. Translated, it gives CASSQGPSSNEQFF.

This clonotype has just a few counts. The chain links TRBV12-3 or TRBV12-4 to TRBJ2-7; TRBD2 aligns across 9 bases. The CDR3 totals 13 residues. The J segment lost 3 bases and the V segment lost 6 bases, leaving 3 bases of the junction unmatched. The chain's CDR3 is CASRGTSIYEQYF. In nucleotides, the CDR3 is TGTGCCAGCAGGGGGACTAGCATCTACGAGCAGTACTTC.

Ten or more counts support this clonotype. The CDR3 here is CASSLTESGEQYF. The CDR3 DNA is TGTGCCAGCAGCCTTACAGAGTCGGGCGAGCAGTACTTC. The chain couples TRBV7-6 to TRBJ2-7; D gene uncertain. Germline V gene data show CDR1 as SGHVS and CDR2 as FNYEAQ. Trimming stripped 5 bases from V and 6 bases from J, with 14 bases between. This CDR3 is 13 amino acids long.

The chain combines TRBV29-1 with TRBJ2-1; TRBD2 might be the D (5 bases). Germline V gives CDR1 SQVTM, CDR2 ANQGSEA. The CDR3 has 14 amino acids. V gave up 0 bases and J gave up 9 bases, with 15 bases separating them. The CDR3 protein is CSVEDRRETVEQFF. The CDR3 region has the DNA TGCAGCGTTGAAGATCGTCGGGAAACGGTTGAGCAGTTCTTC.

The chain couples TRBV28 to TRBJ2-5, with 11 nucleotides matching TRBD2. This CDR3 comprises 16 residues. V dropped 1 base and J dropped 2; count of bases not matched to a gene: 3. Germline V lookup: CDR1 MDHEN, CDR2 SYDVKM. The CDR3 region has the DNA TGTGCCAGCAGTTTATTGGGACTAGCGGAGCAAGAGACCCAGTACTTC. This encodes CASSLLGLAEQETQYF. The whole variable domain, remainder taken from reference TRBV28 and TRBJ2-5, is DVKVTQSSRYLVKRTGEKVFLECVQDMDHENMFWYRQDPGLGLRLIYFSYDVKMKEKGDIPEGYSVSREKKERFSLILESASTNQTSMYLCASSLLGLAEQETQYFGPGTRLLVL.

This clonotype has a single count. The V gene is TRBV28, the J gene TRBJ1-6; no definite D call. This CDR3 is 14 amino acids long. Per germline, CDR1 MDHEN and CDR2 SYDVKM. Between the trimmed V and J ends, which lost 2 bases and 5 bases, there was a span of 7 bases. CDR3 DNA sequence: TGTGCCAGCAGTTTAAGTAGGGATAATTCACCCCTCCACTTT. Amino acids: CASSLSRDNSPLHF.

This clonotype was found a few times. The V gene is TRBV20-1, the J gene TRBJ1-4, with TRBD1 as a possible D gene (6 bases). This CDR3 is built from 14 residues. The V gene's germline CDR1 is DFQATT and CDR2 SNEGSKA (reference sequence). The V end was cut by 5 bases, the J end by 2 bases, with 12 bases between. The CDR3 nucleotides read TGCAGTGCTGGAACAGGGTGGACTAATGAAAAACTGTTTTTT. Residues: CSAGTGWTNEKLFF.

The chain links TRBV28 to TRBJ1-2; a possible D gene is TRBD1 (6 bases). Trimming pared 2 bases from V and 4 bases from J, leaving 14 bases between. Per the germline V gene, CDR1 is MDHEN and CDR2 is SYDVKM. The CDR3 has 15 residues. CDR3 DNA: TGTGCCAGCAGTTTACGTGGGACATCCATCTATGGCTACACCTTC. Amino acid sequence: CASSLRGTSIYGYTF.

CDR3 DNA: TGCGCCAGCAGCTCTACTGGCTTGGGGGTTGGGGCCGAGAGTGAGCAGTTCTTC. Amino acids: CASSSTGLGVGAESEQFF. V is TRBV5-1 and J is TRBJ2-1; D could derive from TRBD1 or TRBD2 (5 bases each). Germline-derived CDR1 and CDR2 are SGHRS and YFSETQ. CDR3 length equals 18 residues. The V end lost 3 bases, the J end lost 9 bases, and 28 bases lay between the germline ends.

The genes are TRBV15 and TRBJ2-7; perhaps TRBD2 as D (7 bases). The CDR3 has 15 amino acids. Germline loops: CDR1 LNHNV, CDR2 YYDKDF (reference sequence). V was pared by 5 bases and J by 5 bases, with 19 bases between. As DNA, the CDR3 is TGTGCCACCAGCGCCCGAGACGGGGGGCACAACGAGCAGTACTTC. Amino acids: CATSARDGGHNEQYF.

The chain couples TRBV3-1 to TRBJ1-1; no reliable D call. Germline V CDR1 and CDR2: LGHDT, YNNKEL (reference sequence). The CDR3 is 14 amino acids. With 3 bases removed from V and 1 base from J, the gap between germline ends came to 9 bases. The CDR3 sequence is CASSQKSRNTEAFF. DNA for the CDR3: TGTGCCAGCAGCCAGAAATCGCGGAACACTGAAGCTTTCTTT.

This clonotype was recorded a few times. CDR3 sequence (DNA): TGTGCCAGCAGCCCAGGACTAGCGATGTCCGGGGAGCTGTTTTTT. This codes for CASSPGLAMSGELFF. The chain links TRBV9 to TRBJ2-2; TRBD2 aligns across 9 bases. V dropped 4 bases and J dropped 6; count of bases not matched to a gene: 7. The CDR3 contains 15 residues. CDR1 is SGDLS and CDR2 is YYNGEE in the germline V gene.

This clonotype turned up a few times. CDR3 in DNA: TGTGCCAGCAGCCTCACCTTCCAGCGGGGACAGGGGGCTTACTCCTACGAGCAGTACTTC. It codes for CASSLTFQRGQGAYSYEQYF. This chain connects TRBV6-2 or TRBV6-3 to TRBJ2-7, with 12 bases matching TRBD1. From germline, CDR1 is MNHEY and CDR2 SVGEGT. J gave up 0 bases and V 6 bases, and 18 bases lay outside the gene matches. The CDR3 spans 20 residues.

The sample holds a few counts of this clonotype. The chain recombines TRBV7-2 with TRBJ1-1; no clear D. CDR1 is SGHTA and CDR2 is FQGNSA in the germline V gene. CDR3 size: 12 residues. V was cut by 5 bases and J by 6 bases, with 10 bases left in between. The CDR3 protein is CASSLRTSEAFF. The CDR3, as DNA: TGTGCCAGCAGCCTTAGGACCTCTGAAGCTTTCTTT.

This clonotype showed up just a few times. CDR3 DNA sequence: TGCGCCAGCAGCTTGAGGATTCCTTTTCAGGGTATAACCAACACTGAAGCTTTCTTT. Encoded protein: CASSLRIPFQGITNTEAFF. The chain has TRBV5-1 and TRBJ1-1, with TRBD1 as a possible D gene (5 bases). Trimming removed 1 base from V and 2 bases from J, with 24 bases in between. CDR1 is SGHRS, CDR2 YFSETQ, per germline. This CDR3 spans 19 amino acids.